This TCR beta chain was sequenced during a study of T cells in Graves' hyperthyroidism and ophthalmopathy. Overall study results and limits: From stable hyperthyroidism, ophthalmopathy was separated by a 13 V-J model.

This CDR3 has 16 residues. Germline V lookup: CDR1 LNHDA, CDR2 SQIVND (reference sequence). Trimming shortened V by 7 bases and J by 4 bases, and 20 bases separated the two germline ends. Amplified TCR beta CDR3 regions came from RNA transcripts. The HTBI primer set served for first-round RT-PCR of the TCR CDR3. TCRdb reprocessed the multiplex PCR reads with MiXCR, giving one entry per CDR3 protein. Of about 210,000 distinct CDR3 sequences in the sample, 15% to 20% were seen once. This clonotype came up a few times. Its antigen is still unknown. It was considered stable Graves' hyperthyroidism when ophthalmopathy did not progress within 18 months. The hyperthyroidism was newly diagnosed and had lasted under 2 months; the patients were aged 18 to 65. Diagnostic assessment was based on clinical symptoms, serum thyroxine and TRAb, thyroid ultrasound and orbital computed tomography.

The chain joins TRBV19 to TRBJ2-1; D possibly corresponds to TRBD1 (5 bases). The TCR sequence derives from a middle-aged man with Graves' hyperthyroidism. Source material: blood. In DNA form, the CDR3 reads TGTGCCAGTAATCGTGGGTGGGGCGTGGGGTACAATGAGCAGTTCTTC. Translating it yields CASNRGWGVGYNEQFF. Full variable domain (missing parts from reference TRBV19 and TRBJ2-1): DGGITQSPKYLFRKEGQNVTLSCEQNLNHDAMYWYRQDPGQGLRLIYYSQIVNDFQKGDIAEGYSVSREKKESFPLTVTSAQKNPTAFYLCASNRGWGVGYNEQFFGPGTRLTVL.